This T cell receptor beta chain was profiled in a study of T cells after yellow fever vaccination. Study at large: Fractions of low cell number were prepared using SMART-Seq v4 Ultra Low Input.

Notes on the study in general: Reappearance after the booster was observed for most primary-vaccination clones (about 95% CD4, roughly 90% CD8). The appearance of a small share of clonotypes in both CD4 and CD8 compartments was observed. Faster peaking, at day 5 versus 15, marked a secondary response that was weaker.

The CDR3 has 14 residues. V dropped 1 base and J dropped 9 bases, with 12 bases sitting between them. CDR1 is MGHRA and CDR2 is YSYEKL in the germline V gene. This clonotype has just a few counts. Its antigen is as yet unknown. MiXCR was run by TCRdb on the 5' RACE reads, yielding one entry per CDR3 protein. The sample yields under 350,000 distinct CDR3 sequences, 4.1% seen once. The sequence derives from a man younger than 35 who received the YFV17D yellow fever vaccine. This rearrangement joins TRBV4-1 to TRBJ1-4; no firm D call. This specimen consisted of PBMCs, obtained 5 days after the yellow fever booster vaccination. The CDR3 DNA reads as TGCGCCAGCAGCCAAGTTCCGGGAAATAAAAAACTGTTTTTT. It specifies CASSQVPGNKKLFF.